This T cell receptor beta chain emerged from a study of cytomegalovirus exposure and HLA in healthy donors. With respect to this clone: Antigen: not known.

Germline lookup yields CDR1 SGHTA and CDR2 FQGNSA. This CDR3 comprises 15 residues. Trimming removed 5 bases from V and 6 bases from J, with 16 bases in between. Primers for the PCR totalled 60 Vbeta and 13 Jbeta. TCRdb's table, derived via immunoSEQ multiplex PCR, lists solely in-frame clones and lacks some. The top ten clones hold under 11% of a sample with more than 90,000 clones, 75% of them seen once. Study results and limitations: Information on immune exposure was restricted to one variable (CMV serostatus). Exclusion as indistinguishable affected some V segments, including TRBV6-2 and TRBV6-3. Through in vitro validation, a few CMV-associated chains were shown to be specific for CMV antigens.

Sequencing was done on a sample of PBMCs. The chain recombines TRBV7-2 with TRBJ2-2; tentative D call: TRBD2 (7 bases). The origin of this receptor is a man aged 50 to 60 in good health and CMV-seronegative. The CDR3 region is CASSPGGGRPGELFF. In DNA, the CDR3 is TGTGCCAGCAGCCCCGGCGGGGGCCGCCCCGGGGAGCTGTTTTTT. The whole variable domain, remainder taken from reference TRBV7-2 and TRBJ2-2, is GAGVSQSPSNKVTEKGKDVELRCDPISGHTALYWYRQSLGQGLEFLIYFQGNSAPDKSGLPSDRFSAERTGGSVSTLTIQRTQQEDSAVYLCASSPGGGRPGELFFGEGSRLTVL.